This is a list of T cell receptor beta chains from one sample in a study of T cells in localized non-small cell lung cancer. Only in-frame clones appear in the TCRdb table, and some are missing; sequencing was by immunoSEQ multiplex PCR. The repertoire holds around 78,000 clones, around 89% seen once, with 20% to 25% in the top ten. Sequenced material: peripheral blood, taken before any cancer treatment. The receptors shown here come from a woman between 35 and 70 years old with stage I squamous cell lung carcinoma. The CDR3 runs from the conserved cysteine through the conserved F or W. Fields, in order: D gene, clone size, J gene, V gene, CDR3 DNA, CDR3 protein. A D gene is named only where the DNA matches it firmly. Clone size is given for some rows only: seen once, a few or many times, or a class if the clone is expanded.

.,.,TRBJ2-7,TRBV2,TGTGCCAGCAATAGCGGTACCTCCTACGAGCAGTACTTC,CASNSGTSYEQYF
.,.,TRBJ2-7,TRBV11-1,TGTGCCAGCAGCTTTCCAACCTATATTTCCTACGAGCAGTACTTC,CASSFPTYISYEQYF
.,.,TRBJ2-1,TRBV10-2,TGCGCCAGCAGCTTCCCCGGGGGCAATGAGCAGTTCTTC,CASSFPGGNEQFF
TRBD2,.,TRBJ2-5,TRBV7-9,TGTGCCAGCAGCAGCGGGGGGTCTCGAGAGACCCAGTACTTC,CASSSGGSRETQYF
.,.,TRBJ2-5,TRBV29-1,TGCAGCGTTGATGCCCATCTAAGGAGGGGAGAGACCCAGTACTTC,CSVDAHLRRGETQYF
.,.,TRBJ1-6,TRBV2,TGTGCCAGCAGAGGCCTCTTTTCACCCCTCCACTTT,CASRGLFSPLHF
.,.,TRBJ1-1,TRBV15,TGTGCCACCAGCATGAAGGTCGCTGAAGCTTTCTTT,CATSMKVAEAFF
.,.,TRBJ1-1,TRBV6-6,TGTGCCAGCAGTTACGGGGAGAAAGGCACTGAAGCTTTCTTT,CASSYGEKGTEAFF
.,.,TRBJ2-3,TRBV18,TGTGCCAGCTCTAGAGGGACAGATACGCAGTATTTT,CASSRGTDTQYF
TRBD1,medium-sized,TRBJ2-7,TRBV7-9,TGTGCCAGCAGCTTAGGACAGGGGGACCTTTCCGAGCAGTACTTC,CASSLGQGDLSEQYF
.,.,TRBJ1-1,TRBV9,TGTGCCAGCAGCGGCCAGAGTATGAACACTGAAGCTTTCTTT,CASSGQSMNTEAFF
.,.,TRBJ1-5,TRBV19,TGTGCCAGTAAGTCGGACCGATATAGCAATCAGCCCCAGCATTTT,CASKSDRYSNQPQHF
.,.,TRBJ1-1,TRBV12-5,TGTGCTAGTGGTTTGGTAGGGGGCACTGAAGCTTTCTTT,CASGLVGGTEAFF
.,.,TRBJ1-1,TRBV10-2,TGCGCCAGCATCGCGCTAGACAGGAACACTGAAGCTTTCTTT,CASIALDRNTEAFF
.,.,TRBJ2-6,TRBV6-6,TGTGCCAGCACCCCAGGTGCGGATGGGGCCAACGTCCTGACTTTC,CASTPGADGANVLTF
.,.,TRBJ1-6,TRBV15,TGTGCCACCAGCGGAATGACAGGATTTAATTCACCCCTCCACTTT,CATSGMTGFNSPLHF
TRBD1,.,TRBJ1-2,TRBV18,TGTGCCAGCTCACCGAGACAGGGGGCGTATGGCTACACCTTC,CASSPRQGAYGYTF
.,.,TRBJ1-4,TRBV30,TGTGCCTGGAGTGCCACAGGGAGGGCAACTAATGAAAAACTGTTTTTT,CAWSATGRATNEKLFF
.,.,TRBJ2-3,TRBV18,TGTGCCAGCTCACCGGGGGACGGATACACAGATACGCAGTATTTT,CASSPGDGYTDTQYF
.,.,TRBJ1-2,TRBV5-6,TGTGCCAGCAGCTTGGACCAGCGTGGCTACACCTTC,CASSLDQRGYTF
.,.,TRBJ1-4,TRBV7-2,TGTGCCAGCAGCTTAGAGGGGGGGGCTAATGAAAAACTGTTTTTT,CASSLEGGANEKLFF
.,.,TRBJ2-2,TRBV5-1,TGCGCCAGCAGCGAGGGGTATGGCACCGGGGAGCTGTTTTTT,CASSEGYGTGELFF
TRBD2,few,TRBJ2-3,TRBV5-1,TGCGCCAGCAGCTACGGGACTAGCGGGGGATACACAGATACGCAGTATTTT,CASSYGTSGGYTDTQYF
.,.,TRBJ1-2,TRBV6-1,TGTGCCAGCAGTTTCGGGGATGGCTATGGCTACACCTTC,CASSFGDGYGYTF
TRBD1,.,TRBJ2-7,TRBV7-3,TGTGCCAGCAGCTTAATGGGGGGACAGGGCTCCTACGAGCAGTACTTC,CASSLMGGQGSYEQYF
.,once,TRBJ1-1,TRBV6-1,TGTGCCAGCAGAATGGACAGTGGTTGGACTGAAGCTTTCTTT,CASRMDSGWTEAFF
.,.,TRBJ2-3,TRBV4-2,TGTGCCAGCAGCCGCGACCAGGGCACAGATACGCAGTATTTT,CASSRDQGTDTQYF
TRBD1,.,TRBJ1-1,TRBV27,TGTGCCAGCAGTTTTATCCCGGGACAGGGGGCGGAGAACACTGAAGCTTTCTTT,CASSFIPGQGAENTEAFF
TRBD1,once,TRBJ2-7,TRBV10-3,TGTGCCATCGGGGCAGGGGGTACCCTCTACGAGCAGTACTTC,CAIGAGGTLYEQYF
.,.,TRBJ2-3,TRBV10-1,TGCGCCAGCAGTGAGCGCAGGAGCACAGATACGCAGTATTTT,CASSERRSTDTQYF
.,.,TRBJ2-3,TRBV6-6,TGTGCCAGCAGCCTCAAGGCGGGTACGCAGTATTTT,CASSLKAGTQYF
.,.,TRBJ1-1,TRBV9,TGTGCCAGCAGCGTAGAGGGCTCGCGCGGCACGGCTTTCTTT,CASSVEGSRGTAFF
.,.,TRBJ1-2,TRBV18,TGTGCCAGCTCACCAAACGAGGGGGATGGCTACACCTTC,CASSPNEGDGYTF
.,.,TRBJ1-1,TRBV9,TGTGCCAGCAGCGTAAGGGGGAACACTGAAGCTTTCTTT,CASSVRGNTEAFF
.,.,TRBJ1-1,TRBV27,TGTGCCAGCAGTCTAATAACTACAGGCCACACTGAAGCTTTCTTT,CASSLITTGHTEAFF
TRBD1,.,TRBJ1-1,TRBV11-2,TGTGCCAGCAGCGGACGACAGGGGGCGCTGAACACTGAAGCTTTCTTT,CASSGRQGALNTEAFF
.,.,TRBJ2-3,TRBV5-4,TGTGCCAGCAGTTCTTACACAGATACGCAGTATTTT,CASSSYTDTQYF
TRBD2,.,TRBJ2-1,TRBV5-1,TGCGCCAGCAGCTTGGAGGCGGGGGGGCTTGGAGAGCAGTTCTTC,CASSLEAGGLGEQFF
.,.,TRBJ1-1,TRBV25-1,TGTGCCAGCAGTGAATCCCACCGGGGAGCTTTCTTT,CASSESHRGAFF
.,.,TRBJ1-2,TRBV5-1,TGCGCCAGCACCCCGATGGGTACTTACTATGGCTACACCTTC,CASTPMGTYYGYTF
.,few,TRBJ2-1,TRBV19,TGTGCCAGTAGTATTCTCTCACGGTACAATGAGCAGTTCTTC,CASSILSRYNEQFF
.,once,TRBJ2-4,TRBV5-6,TGTGCCAGCAGCTTGCCCGGGGGAAACATTCAGTACTTC,CASSLPGGNIQYF
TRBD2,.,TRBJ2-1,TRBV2,TGTGCCAGCAGTTTAGCGGGGGGGGAAACCAATGAGCAGTTCTTC,CASSLAGGETNEQFF
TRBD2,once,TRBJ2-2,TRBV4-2,TGTGCCAGCAGCCCGCTAACTAGCGGGGTTGGGACCGGGGAGCTGTTTTTT,CASSPLTSGVGTGELFF
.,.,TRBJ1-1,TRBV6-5,TGTGCCAGCAGTTACTACCCGAGAATGACTGAAGCTTTCTTT,CASSYYPRMTEAFF
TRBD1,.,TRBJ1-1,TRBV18,TGTGCCAGCTCACCAAAGAAAAGACAGGGGAGCACTGAAGCTTTCTTT,CASSPKKRQGSTEAFF
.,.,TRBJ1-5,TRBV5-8,TGTGCCAGCAGCTTGGGGATCTCCCCTATAAGCAATCAGCCCCAGCATTTT,CASSLGISPISNQPQHF
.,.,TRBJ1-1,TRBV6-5,TGTGCCAGCAGTTACCGGGGGGGCACTGAAGCTTTCTTT,CASSYRGGTEAFF
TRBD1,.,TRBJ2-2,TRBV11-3,TGTGCCAGCAGATCCTCGGGACAGGGATCCCCCGGGGAGCTGTTTTTT,CASRSSGQGSPGELFF
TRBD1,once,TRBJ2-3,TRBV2,TGTGCCAGCAGCTCGGACAGGGCTACTCAAGATACGCAGTATTTT,CASSSDRATQDTQYF
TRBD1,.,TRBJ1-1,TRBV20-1,TGCAGTGCAAGGACAGGGACTGAAGCTTTCTTT,CSARTGTEAFF
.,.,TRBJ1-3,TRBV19,TGTGCCAGTGGACACCACTCTGGAAACACCATATATTTT,CASGHHSGNTIYF
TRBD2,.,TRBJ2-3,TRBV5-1,TGCGCCAGCAGCTTGGGGACTAGCGCCTTCCAAAGCACAGATACGCAGTATTTT,CASSLGTSAFQSTDTQYF